This passage covers 27 T cell receptor beta chains from one sample sequenced in a study of OX40 agonist ivuxolimab in advanced cancers. Produced via immunoSEQ multiplex PCR; TCRdb's table is partial and in-frame only. The sample has about 96,000 clones; approximately 84% are singletons. Sequences were derived from CD4+ or CD8+ T cells sorted from blood, sampled in a trial of the OX40 agonist ivuxolimab. Source of these receptors: an adult with an advanced solid tumor such as melanoma, head and neck, liver or kidney cancer.

This chain links TRBV5-1 with TRBJ2-1; D gene ambiguous. The V gene's germline CDR1 is SGHRS and CDR2 YFSETQ. The CDR3 sequence is 12 residues long. V dropped 2 bases and J dropped 8 bases, with 8 bases sitting between them. CDR3 loop: CASSFSWDEQFF. CDR3 DNA: TGCGCCAGCAGCTTTTCTTGGGATGAGCAGTTCTTC.

In this sample, this clone turned up a few times. This CDR3 reads CASSLDRLAKNIQYF. The CDR3 DNA is TGTGCCAGCAGCTTAGATAGGCTAGCCAAAAACATTCAGTACTTC. The V call is TRBV11-2, the J call TRBJ2-4, with unresolved D. This CDR3 region has 15 residues. The germline gives CDR1 SGHAT, CDR2 FQNNGV. The V gene lost 0 bases and the J gene lost 0 bases, with 6 bases spanning the gap.

This chain connects TRBV7-9 to TRBJ2-5; 12 bases agree with TRBD2. In germline, CDR1 is SEHNR, CDR2 FQNEAQ (reference sequence). The CDR3 has 15 amino acids. After removal of 5 bases from V and 4 bases from J, the junction contained 5 bases not matched to a gene. The CDR3 nucleotides are TGTGCCAGCAGCCCCGGACTAGCGGGATCAGAGACCCAGTACTTC. Translating gives CASSPGLAGSETQYF. The whole variable domain, filled in from reference TRBV7-9 and TRBJ2-5, reads DTGVSQNPRHKITKRGQNVTFRCDPISEHNRLYWYRQTLGQGPEFLTYFQNEAQLEKSRLLSDRFSAERPKGSFSTLEIQRTEQGDSAMYLCASSPGLAGSETQYFGPGTRLLVL.

This clone was picked up a small number of times. The junction departs from the called germline gene at one end, perhaps through a read error. The chain recombines TRBV6-1 with TRBJ1-1, with D unresolved. This CDR3 is built from 10 residues. Germline V gene lookup returns CDR1 MNHNS and CDR2 SASEGT. The CDR3 sequence: CASSVERAVF. The CDR3 coding sequence is TGTGCCAGCAGTGTTGAAAGGGCAGTGTTC.

The chain uses TRBV6-6 and TRBJ2-7, with a tentative D call TRBD1 (5 bases). From germline, CDR1 is MNHNY and CDR2 SVGAGI (reference sequence). CDR3 length: 14 residues. Deletions cut 4 bases from V and 1 base from J, with 11 bases between. The CDR3 DNA follows: TGTGCCAGCAGTTGGAGTGGGGCTTCCTACGAGCAGTACTTC. This gives the protein CASSWSGASYEQYF.

This clone was observed a single time. The chain is built from TRBV7-3 and TRBJ1-1; D not certain. The germline gives CDR1 SGHTA, CDR2 FQGTGA. CDR3 length equals 13 residues. V lost 4 bases and J lost 5, with 11 bases in between. CDR3 DNA sequence: TGTGCCAGCAGCTACTCTTTGGGGACTGAAGCTTTCTTT. Its protein is CASSYSLGTEAFF. Looking up the rest from reference TRBV7-3 and TRBJ1-1 gives the full variable domain: GAGVSQTPSNKVTEKGKYVELRCDPISGHTALYWYRQSLGQGPEFLIYFQGTGAADDSGLPNDRFFAVRPEGSVSTLKIQRTERGDSAVYLCASSYSLGTEAFFGQGTRLTVV.

This chain connects TRBV29-1 to TRBJ1-1; no clear D. The V gene's germline CDR1 is SQVTM and CDR2 ANQGSEA. Trimming stripped 7 bases from V and 4 bases from J, with 10 bases between. CDR3 size: 11 residues. In DNA form, the CDR3 reads TGCAGCGCCCGGATCATCACTGAAGCTTTCTTT. It specifies CSARIITEAFF.

This chain links TRBV15 with TRBJ2-2, with 7 nucleotides matching TRBD1. This CDR3 has 16 residues. With V trimmed by 2 bases and J by 3 bases, 6 bases remained unmatched. Germline V gives CDR1 LNHNV, CDR2 YYDKDF (reference sequence). The CDR3 DNA reads as TGTGCCACCAGCAGACCAGGGGGTATCGACACCGGGGAGCTGTTTTTT. It yields the protein CATSRPGGIDTGELFF.

Many counts were recorded for this clone. The CDR3, as DNA: TGTGCCAGCAGTGAATCGACAGGGGCCCAAGGTGGCTACACCTTC. Translation: CASSESTGAQGGYTF. This rearrangement joins TRBV2 to TRBJ1-2; 8 bases fit TRBD1. The CDR3 consists of 15 residues. CDR1 SNHLY and CDR2 FYNNEI come from the germline V gene. Losses at the gene ends were 2 bases for V and 7 bases for J; bases not matched to a gene: 9.

The chain is built from TRBV5-6 and TRBJ2-1, with 7 bases that match TRBD1. V dropped 2 bases and J dropped 0; count of bases not matched to a gene: 8. Germline assignment: CDR1 SGHDT and CDR2 YYEEEE. This CDR3 spans 17 amino acids. The CDR3 sequence: CASSFAQGDSSYNEQFF. CDR3 bases: TGTGCCAGCAGCTTTGCCCAGGGGGACAGCTCCTACAATGAGCAGTTCTTC. Using reference TRBV5-6 and TRBJ2-1 for the parts outside the CDR3, the full variable domain is DAGVTQSPTHLIKTRGQQVTLRCSPKSGHDTVSWYQQALGQGPQFIFQYYEEEERQRGNFPDRFSGHQFPNYSSELNVNALLLGDSALYLCASSFAQGDSSYNEQFFGPGTRLTVL.

The chain joins TRBV6-4 to TRBJ1-2, with 7 bases fitting TRBD1. Unmatched junction bases numbered 10, after V lost 10 bases and J lost 2 bases. Germline-derived CDR1 and CDR2 are MRHNA and SNTAGT. The length of the CDR3 is 14 residues. CDR3 sequence: CANSAGTENYGYTF. DNA of the CDR3: TGTGCCAATTCGGCCGGGACAGAAAACTATGGCTACACCTTC.

The chain is built from TRBV15 and TRBJ2-5; a possible D gene is TRBD1 (6 bases). The CDR3 totals 13 residues. V lost 0 bases, J lost 5 bases, and 7 bases lay in between. Germline CDR1 reads LNHNV; CDR2 reads YYDKDF (reference sequence). CDR3 DNA: TGTGCCACCAGCAGAGATCAGGGGGAGACCCAGTACTTC. It encodes CATSRDQGETQYF.

The chain joins TRBV19 to TRBJ2-1, with TRBD2 identical over 11 bases. Per germline, CDR1 LNHDA and CDR2 SQIVND (reference sequence). This CDR3 comprises 18 residues. V lost 7 bases to trimming and J lost 2 bases; unmatched junction nucleotides: 13. The CDR3 protein is CASTKHGTSGAPYNEQFF. CDR3 nucleotides: TGTGCCAGTACCAAACATGGGACTAGCGGAGCCCCCTACAATGAGCAGTTCTTC. Full variable domain (outside the CDR3, taken from reference TRBV19 and TRBJ2-1): DGGITQSPKYLFRKEGQNVTLSCEQNLNHDAMYWYRQDPGQGLRLIYYSQIVNDFQKGDIAEGYSVSREKKESFPLTVTSAQKNPTAFYLCASTKHGTSGAPYNEQFFGPGTRLTVL.

The V call is TRBV9, the J call TRBJ2-6; D could derive from TRBD1 or TRBD2 (5 bases each). The CDR3 totals 16 residues. V shed 0 bases and J shed 1 base, with 8 bases lying between them. The V gene's germline CDR1 is SGDLS and CDR2 YYNGEE. CDR3 protein: CASSVGGNSGANVLTF. In DNA, the CDR3 is TGTGCCAGCAGCGTAGGGGGGAATTCTGGGGCCAACGTCCTGACTTTC.

The rearrangement links TRBV10-3 to TRBJ2-7, with 8 bases aligning to TRBD1. Germline CDR1 is ENHRY and CDR2 is SYGVKD. The CDR3 runs to 19 residues. With V trimmed by 0 bases and J by 2 bases, 15 bases remained unmatched. The CDR3 protein is CAISESHFPGTGHPYEQYF. The CDR3 DNA follows: TGTGCCATCAGTGAGTCCCACTTCCCCGGGACAGGTCACCCCTACGAGCAGTACTTC.

The V and J genes are TRBV28 and TRBJ1-1; no firm D call. This CDR3 has 12 residues. The ends were cut back, 5 bases at V and 8 bases at J, with 12 bases in the middle. The germline CDR1 and CDR2 sequences are MDHEN and SYDVKM. This chain's CDR3 is CASSRLSEEAFF. The CDR3 DNA sequence: TGTGCCAGCAGTCGCCTGTCCGAGGAAGCTTTCTTT.

V usage is TRBV5-1 and J usage is TRBJ1-1; D is ambiguous. Germline lookup yields CDR1 SGHRS and CDR2 YFSETQ. The CDR3 spans 15 residues. The ends were cut back, 0 bases at V and 0 bases at J, with 9 bases in the middle. The DNA of the CDR3 is TGCGCCAGCAGCTTGGAAGGCAGCCTGAACACTGAAGCTTTCTTT. It translates to CASSLEGSLNTEAFF.

This chain joins TRBV2 and TRBJ2-1, with a possible D match to TRBD2 (10 bases). Trimming took off 7 bases at V and 10 bases at J, with 35 bases between the two ends. The CDR3 totals 19 residues. Germline loops: CDR1 SNHLY, CDR2 FYNNEI. The CDR3 DNA follows: TGTGCCAGCAAAAGCAGGACAGGGGCCCTAGCGGGAGAAGGCAGCGAGCAGTTCTTC. It codes for CASKSRTGALAGEGSEQFF.

The chain links TRBV5-6 to TRBJ2-3; D is undetermined. Germline V gene data show CDR1 as SGHDT and CDR2 as YYEEEE. This CDR3 spans 12 amino acids. V was trimmed by 0 bases and J by 6 bases, leaving 5 bases between them. The CDR3 nucleotides read TGTGCCAGCAGCTTGGCCGAGGATACGCAGTATTTT. It encodes CASSLAEDTQYF.

The gene calls are TRBV5-1 and TRBJ2-3; the D call may be TRBD1 or TRBD2 (6 bases each). The ends were cut back, 0 bases at V and 2 bases at J, with 13 bases in the middle. The germline V gene encodes CDR1 SGHRS and CDR2 YFSETQ. CDR3 size: 16 residues. The CDR3 sequence is CASSLGGGPDTDTQYF. Written as DNA, the CDR3 is TGCGCCAGCAGCTTGGGAGGGGGGCCCGACACAGATACGCAGTATTTT. Supplemented by reference TRBV5-1 and TRBJ2-3, the full variable domain reads KAGVTQTPRYLIKTRGQQVTLSCSPISGHRSVSWYQQTPGQGLQFLFEYFSETQRNKGNFPGRFSGRQFSNSRSEMNVSTLELGDSALYLCASSLGGGPDTDTQYFGPGTRLTVL.

In this sample, this clone turned up a few times. The chain uses TRBV5-1 and TRBJ1-4; tentatively, D is TRBD1 (5 bases). The CDR3 length is 15 residues. Germline CDR1 SGHRS, CDR2 YFSETQ. V lost 5 bases and J 7 bases, leaving 18 bases between the germline ends. CDR3 loop: CASRESGGGGEKLFF. CDR3 nucleotide sequence: TGCGCCAGCAGAGAGTCGGGGGGAGGTGGTGAAAAACTGTTTTTT.

Of note for this clone: The sample holds other DNA sequences that translate to the same CDR3. V and J are TRBV18 and TRBJ2-5; unclear D gene. The end of the DNA fits TRBJ2-7 better, so the J call may be wrong. Germline CDR1 and CDR2: KGHSH and LQKENI. The length of the CDR3 is 11 residues. The CDR3 here is CASSPQDEQYF. The CDR3 nucleotides are TGTGCCAGCTCACCACAAGACGAGCAGTACTTC.

On this clone: A read error may account for a junction end that differs from germline. V is TRBV7-2 and J is TRBJ1-5; tentatively, D is TRBD1 (5 bases). Germline V gene data show CDR1 as SGHTA and CDR2 as FQGNSA. This CDR3 has 14 amino acids. The DNA for the CDR3 is TGTGCCAGCAGCTTTAAGTCGGGGGATCAACCCCAGCATTTT. Translation gives CASSFKSGDQPQHF.

The chain recombines TRBV9 with TRBJ2-5; D uncertain. The J call is in doubt because the DNA end fits TRBJ2-7 better. Germline-derived CDR1 and CDR2 are SGDLS and YYNGEE. The CDR3 is 14 amino acids. The CDR3 loop reads CASSVGLGSYEQYF. The CDR3 DNA is TGTGCCAGCAGCGTAGGATTGGGGTCCTACGAGCAGTACTTC.

This chain uses TRBV6-5 with TRBJ1-5; a possible D gene is TRBD1 (6 bases). V was clipped by 5 bases and J by 4 bases, with 9 bases between them. Looked up from germline, CDR1 is MNHEY and CDR2 is SVGAGI. This CDR3 region has 13 residues. The CDR3 bases are TGTGCCAGCAGTACGGACAGAAATCAGCCCCAGCATTTT. This gives the protein CASSTDRNQPQHF.

This chain links TRBV4-1 with TRBJ1-6; D is possibly TRBD1 (6 bases). This CDR3 spans 19 amino acids. Trimming took 4 bases from V and 5 from J, leaving 24 bases between them. Germline V gene data show CDR1 as MGHRA and CDR2 as YSYEKL. CDR3 coding DNA: TGCGCCAGCAGCCGAAAAAGTTGGGCGGGGGACACCGATAATTCACCCCTCCACTTT. Translating it yields CASSRKSWAGDTDNSPLHF.

The chain is built from TRBV10-1 and TRBJ2-3; the D is unclear. This CDR3 has 14 residues. The V and J ends lost 2 bases and 2 bases respectively, with 8 bases between them. CDR1 WNHNN and CDR2 SYGVQD come from the germline V gene (reference sequence). CDR3: CASSEGTYTDTQYF. CDR3 sequence (DNA): TGCGCCAGCAGTGAGGGCACCTACACAGATACGCAGTATTTT.